The 26 T cell receptor beta chains given below trace back to one sample, sequenced in a study of beta chain features in type 1 diabetes. Sequenced material consisted of expressed TCRB transcripts (all of the isolated RNA was reverse transcribed). Clones were read by immunoSEQ multiplex PCR, and TCRdb kept only the in-frame ones, dropping some. The sample lists some 190,000 clones; less than 10% were seen once. Whole-study findings and limits: Patients with Type 1 diabetes showed moderately but significantly shorter TCRB CDR3s in all four CD4+ subsets.

These TCRs are of unknown antigen specificity. Sequenced: central memory CD4+ T cells from blood. The receptors derive from a man aged 18-30 years with type 1 diabetes.

V and J are TRBV27 and TRBJ2-3; TRBD1 is a possible D gene (6 bases). The germline V gene encodes CDR1 MNHEY and CDR2 SMNVEV (reference sequence). The CDR3 sequence is 13 residues long. V was cut by 8 bases and J by 11 bases, with 20 bases left in between. The CDR3 region is CASGDQGLWRQYF. Here the CDR3 DNA reads TGTGCCAGCGGTGACCAGGGGCTATGGAGGCAGTATTTT.

This chain joins TRBV5-4 and TRBJ2-2; D perhaps matches TRBD2 (7 bases). V lost 0 bases to trimming and J lost 9 bases, with 18 bases between them. The CDR3 is made up of 16 amino acids. The germline gives CDR1 SGHNT, CDR2 YYREEE (reference sequence). The CDR3 DNA sequence: TGTGCCAGCAGCTTGGCCAGTGGGGGGGCCGACCGGGAGCTGTTTTTT. Encoded protein: CASSLASGGADRELFF.

In this sample, this clone turned up a few times. The chain joins TRBV30 to TRBJ2-1; 11 bases align to TRBD2. The CDR3 extends over 13 amino acids. Germline CDR1 reads GTSNPN; CDR2 reads SVGIG (reference sequence). Unmatched junction bases numbered 11, after V lost 4 bases and J lost 15 bases. CDR3 protein: CAWNPLAGGSRFF. For the CDR3, the DNA is TGTGCCTGGAACCCCCTAGCGGGAGGATCGCGGTTCTTC.

This clone occurred a few times. CDR3 protein: CATSRARAWGNTIYF. CDR3 nucleotides: TGTGCCACCAGCAGAGCCAGGGCGTGGGGAAACACCATATATTTT. The chain joins TRBV15 to TRBJ1-3; perhaps TRBD1 as D (5 bases). Germline CDR1 is LNHNV and CDR2 is YYDKDF (reference sequence). This CDR3 is 15 amino acids long. Deletions cut 1 base from V and 4 bases from J, with 11 bases between.

The gene calls are TRBV7-2 and TRBJ2-5, with D possibly TRBD2 on 6 matching bases. V lost 2 bases and J 4 bases, leaving 11 bases between the germline ends. The CDR3 is 14 residues long. Germline CDR1 is SGHTA and CDR2 is FQGNSA. The CDR3 spells CASSLQGGTETQYF. The CDR3 DNA reads as TGTGCCAGCAGCTTACAAGGCGGGACAGAGACCCAGTACTTC. Full variable domain (rest looked up from reference TRBV7-2 and TRBJ2-5): GAGVSQSPSNKVTEKGKDVELRCDPISGHTALYWYRQSLGQGLEFLIYFQGNSAPDKSGLPSDRFSAERTGGSVSTLTIQRTQQEDSAVYLCASSLQGGTETQYFGPGTRLLVL.

This clone came up a few times. V and J are TRBV29-1 and TRBJ2-2; TRBD2 agrees at 8 bases. The J segment lost 5 bases and the V segment lost 6 bases, leaving 8 bases of the junction unmatched. The germline gives CDR1 SQVTM, CDR2 ANQGSEA. The CDR3 extends over 14 amino acids. The CDR3 coding sequence is TGCAGCGTGCCCGGGACTAGTTGGACCGGGGAGCTGTTTTTT. Amino acids: CSVPGTSWTGELFF.

This rearrangement joins TRBV11-3 to TRBJ2-3; D gene unclear. CDR1 and CDR2 from the germline V gene are SGHNT and YENEEA. Trimming removed 3 bases at V and 3 bases at J, with 10 bases between. The CDR3 runs to 14 residues. The CDR3 is CASSFGRLTDTQYF. In DNA, the CDR3 is TGTGCCAGCAGCTTTGGTAGATTGACAGATACGCAGTATTTT.

This clone appeared many times. The chain employs TRBV28 and TRBJ2-7; TRBD1 matches 7 bases. Germline V gene lookup returns CDR1 MDHEN and CDR2 SYDVKM. The CDR3 sequence is 13 residues long. With V trimmed by 6 bases and J by 2 bases, 4 bases remained unmatched. CDR3 residues: CASRKGQPYEQYF. Here the CDR3 DNA reads TGTGCCAGCAGAAAGGGACAGCCCTACGAGCAGTACTTC.

The J gene is TRBJ2-5, the V gene TRBV5-6; 9 nucleotides match TRBD2. The germline gives CDR1 SGHDT, CDR2 YYEEEE. The CDR3 has 16 residues. J lost 4 bases, V lost 1 base, and 8 bases had no gene match. The CDR3 protein is CASSLRGSGSSETQYF. In nucleotides, the CDR3 is TGTGCCAGCAGCTTGAGGGGTAGCGGGAGTTCAGAGACCCAGTACTTC. Drawing the rest from reference TRBV5-6 and TRBJ2-5, the complete variable domain is DAGVTQSPTHLIKTRGQQVTLRCSPKSGHDTVSWYQQALGQGPQFIFQYYEEEERQRGNFPDRFSGHQFPNYSSELNVNALLLGDSALYLCASSLRGSGSSETQYFGPGTRLLVL.

A few counts support this clone. V gene TRBV10-2 combines with J gene TRBJ2-7; TRBD2 agrees at 7 bases. Germline CDR1 WSHSY, CDR2 SAAADI. Trimming cost V 7 bases and J 5 bases; bases outside gene matches: 8. The CDR3 contains 13 residues. CDR3 amino acids: CASKISGVDEQYF. Here the CDR3 DNA reads TGCGCCAGCAAAATCAGCGGGGTCGACGAGCAGTACTTC.

This clone appeared a few times. This sequence joins TRBV10-3 and TRBJ2-5; D possibly corresponds to TRBD1 (5 bases). From germline, CDR1 is ENHRY and CDR2 SYGVKD. V was clipped by 0 bases and J by 4 bases, with 9 bases between them. This CDR3 comprises 14 residues. CDR3 DNA sequence: TGTGCCATCAGTGAGTCGGGGCAGAGAGAGACCCAGTACTTC. Amino acid sequence: CAISESGQRETQYF.

V usage is TRBV6-1 and J usage is TRBJ2-5; TRBD1 matches at 9 bases. Trimming removed 3 bases from V and 4 bases from J; junction bases left unmatched: 9. Germline loops: CDR1 MNHNS, CDR2 SASEGT. The CDR3 consists of 16 residues. As DNA, the CDR3 is TGTGCCAGCAGTGAGATCGGCCACAGGGGGCGAGAGACCCAGTACTTC. It codes for CASSEIGHRGRETQYF.

The chain is built from TRBV9 and TRBJ2-1, with a weak D call TRBD1 (6 bases). Germline loops: CDR1 SGDLS, CDR2 YYNGEE. The CDR3 contains 11 residues. The V end lost 2 bases, the J end lost 10 bases, and 7 bases lay between the germline ends. The CDR3 loop reads CASSVGAEQFF. Here the CDR3 DNA reads TGTGCCAGCAGCGTGGGGGCCGAGCAGTTCTTC.

The rearrangement uses TRBV27 and TRBJ1-5; 7 nucleotides align to TRBD1. The CDR3 extends over 16 amino acids. Losses at the gene ends were 7 bases for V and 7 bases for J; bases not matched to a gene: 16. CDR1 and CDR2 from the germline V gene are MNHEY and SMNVEV (reference sequence). This CDR3 reads CASKFAGKGAGQPQHF. The CDR3 DNA follows: TGTGCCAGCAAGTTTGCAGGGAAGGGGGCTGGGCAGCCCCAGCATTTT.

This chain connects TRBV29-1 to TRBJ2-1, with no clear D. CDR1 and CDR2 (germline): SQVTM, ANQGSEA. V lost 4 bases and J lost 14, with 12 bases in between. The CDR3 runs 10 residues. The CDR3 protein is CSVVESYKFF. The CDR3 DNA follows: TGCAGCGTTGTAGAGAGTTATAAGTTCTTC.

This clone showed up just a few times. V is TRBV6-5 and J is TRBJ1-1; D might be TRBD1 (6 bases). The ends were cut back, 1 base at V and 1 base at J, with 10 bases in the middle. The CDR3 length is 15 residues. The germline V gene encodes CDR1 MNHEY and CDR2 SVGAGI. The DNA for the CDR3 is TGTGCCAGCAGTTACTTCCGCAGGGGGAACACTGAAGCTTTCTTT. Translated: CASSYFRRGNTEAFF.

J is TRBJ2-7 and V is TRBV21-1; the listed D gene, TRBD1, was not tested against the DNA. TRBV21-1 is described as a pseudogene. The CDR3 loop spans 13 amino acids. For the CDR3, the DNA is TGTGCCACCCAGAGACAGCACTCCTACGAGCAGTACTTC. The encoded protein is CATQRQHSYEQYF.

This sequence joins TRBV20-1 and TRBJ1-2, with a possible D match to TRBD1 (5 bases). The CDR3 is made up of 11 amino acids. V lost 5 bases and J lost 8, with 12 bases in between. The germline CDR1 and CDR2 sequences are DFQATT and SNEGSKA (reference sequence). The CDR3 region is CSAGGAVGYTF. DNA of the CDR3: TGCAGTGCTGGTGGGGCCGTAGGCTACACCTTC.

This clone occurred a few times. The V gene is TRBV10-3, the J gene TRBJ1-5, with D maybe TRBD1 (6 bases). Between the trimmed V and J ends, which lost 8 bases and 5 bases, there was a span of 19 bases. Germline V lookup: CDR1 ENHRY, CDR2 SYGVKD. The CDR3 sequence is 15 residues long. The CDR3 loop reads CAIAKGGSEDQPQHF. CDR3 sequence (DNA): TGTGCCATCGCCAAGGGGGGGTCCGAGGATCAGCCCCAGCATTTT.

This chain uses TRBV4-1 with TRBJ2-5; 7 bases line up with TRBD2. The CDR3 sequence is 15 residues long. Unmatched junction bases numbered 7, after V lost 2 bases and J lost 4 bases. CDR1 MGHRA and CDR2 YSYEKL come from the germline V gene. The CDR3 loop reads CASSQLSGGGETQYF. The CDR3 DNA is TGCGCCAGCAGCCAACTTAGTGGCGGGGGAGAGACCCAGTACTTC.

The rearrangement joins TRBV27 to TRBJ1-2; D might be TRBD1 (6 bases). The CDR3 runs 16 residues. Trimming shortened V by 6 bases and J by 4 bases, and 21 bases separated the two germline ends. Germline CDR1 is MNHEY and CDR2 is SMNVEV (reference sequence). Here the CDR3 DNA reads TGTGCCAGCAGCCCTGGGCTTGGAGTACAGGGCTATGGCTACACCTTC. Translating it yields CASSPGLGVQGYGYTF.

The rearrangement uses TRBV9 and TRBJ1-5; D unresolved. This CDR3 is built from 15 residues. V was trimmed by 4 bases and J by 0 bases, leaving 11 bases between them. The germline V gene encodes CDR1 SGDLS and CDR2 YYNGEE. CDR3 sequence: CASSYKADSNQPQHF. CDR3 DNA sequence: TGTGCCAGCAGCTATAAGGCGGATAGCAATCAGCCCCAGCATTTT.

At least ten counts were recorded for this clone. J is TRBJ2-5 and V is TRBV19; the D gene is possibly TRBD1 (5 bases). The germline CDR1 and CDR2 sequences are LNHDA and SQIVND (reference sequence). V dropped 5 bases and J dropped 5 bases, with 12 bases sitting between them. The CDR3 totals 13 residues. CDR3 nucleotide sequence: TGTGCCAGTAGTGACCAGGGCGAGGAGACCCAGTACTTC. This gives the protein CASSDQGEETQYF. Combining the CDR3 with reference TRBV19 and TRBJ2-5 gives the whole variable domain DGGITQSPKYLFRKEGQNVTLSCEQNLNHDAMYWYRQDPGQGLRLIYYSQIVNDFQKGDIAEGYSVSREKKESFPLTVTSAQKNPTAFYLCASSDQGEETQYFGPGTRLLVL.

This clone was observed a handful of times. The chain combines TRBV5-1 with TRBJ2-3; 8 bases agree with TRBD2. The V and J ends lost 2 bases and 3 bases, in that order; junction bases with no gene match: 5. The CDR3 loop spans 15 amino acids. CDR1 and CDR2 from the germline V gene are SGHRS and YFSETQ. CDR3 in amino acids: CASSFGVAGTDTQYF. The CDR3 bases are TGCGCCAGCAGCTTCGGGGTAGCGGGAACAGATACGCAGTATTTT.

This clone was seen a handful of times. This chain links TRBV6-1 with TRBJ2-1; 7 positions agree with TRBD2. The V segment lost 6 bases and the J segment 1 base; nucleotides outside the gene matches: 6. Per germline, CDR1 MNHNS and CDR2 SASEGT. This CDR3 has 15 residues. This CDR3 reads CASRETSLSYNEQFF. The CDR3 region has the DNA TGTGCCAGCAGAGAGACTAGCCTATCCTACAATGAGCAGTTCTTC.

There are a few counts of this clone. J is TRBJ2-5 and V is TRBV7-2, with TRBD2 identical over 8 bases. J gave up 4 bases and V 5 bases, and 12 bases lay outside the gene matches. CDR1 is SGHTA, CDR2 FQGNSA, per germline. This CDR3 has 16 residues. In DNA, the CDR3 is TGTGCCAGCAGCCCCCGTAGCCCGAGCGGGAGAGAGACCCAGTACTTC. It encodes CASSPRSPSGRETQYF.